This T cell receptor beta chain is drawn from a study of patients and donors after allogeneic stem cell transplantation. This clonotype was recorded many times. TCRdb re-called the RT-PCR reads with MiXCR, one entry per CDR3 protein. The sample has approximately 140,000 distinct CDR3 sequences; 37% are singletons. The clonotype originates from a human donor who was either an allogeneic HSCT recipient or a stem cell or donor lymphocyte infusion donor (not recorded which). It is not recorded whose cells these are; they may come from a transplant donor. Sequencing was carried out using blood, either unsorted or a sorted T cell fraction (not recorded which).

For the CDR3, the DNA is TGCGCCAGCAGCCAAGATCTGTCTCTTTATGGCTACACCTTC. Translated, it gives CASSQDLSLYGYTF. V and J are TRBV4-3 and TRBJ1-2; D is uncertain. Trimming took off 0 bases at V and 5 bases at J, with 10 bases between the two ends. CDR1 LGHNA and CDR2 YSLEER come from the germline V gene. The CDR3 is 14 amino acids.